The source of this TCR beta chain is a study of spatial heterogeneity in lung cancer. Study-wide context: Each unique TCR and UMI combination was seen more than ten times on average in raw reads.

V was pared by 2 bases and J by 2 bases, with 12 bases between. The CDR3 is 15 residues long. Germline loops: CDR1 MNHEY, CDR2 SMNVEV (reference sequence). This clonotype showed up just a few times. TCRdb reprocessed the 5' RACE reads with MiXCR, giving one entry per CDR3 protein. The sample gives around 14,000 distinct CDR3 sequences, 9.5% to 14% of which show up once; approximately 30% is in the top ten. Regarding time point: sample taken at primary tumor resection. No cell sorting; template was whole RNA from tumor, lung tissue or PBMC. There were 75 or so donors, all of them untreated patients with early-stage non-small cell lung cancer.

This sample comprised PBMCs, obtained at surgery. The chain combines TRBV27 with TRBJ2-5; D uncertain. This sequence originates from a female donor with early-stage non-small cell lung cancer. CDR3 bases: TGTGCCAGCAGTTTAAACGGCCGCGGTCAAGAGACCCAGTACTTC. It is translated as CASSLNGRGQETQYF.